Below, one T cell receptor beta chain is given with its context. This entry comes from a study of blood T cell repertoires in COVID-19. Which cohort a participant joined came from the clinical history participants gave. Study processing details: Estimation of nucleated cell counts was performed using reference gene primer amplification. Some clones are missing from TCRdb's copy, which holds only in-frame ones; the method was immunoSEQ multiplex PCR. V, J and clone size are those of that table, while D and trimming were read from the DNA. The sample comprises about 280,000 clones, approximately 81% of which are singletons, and about 2.5% rests with the top ten. The receptor was isolated from a woman aged 45-59 years who had recovered from COVID-19. The sample comprised PBMCs or T cells enriched from blood (not recorded which).

This chain's CDR3 is CSVEGLAHLSDTQYF. CDR3 in DNA: TGCAGCGTTGAAGGACTAGCACATCTCTCTGATACGCAGTATTTT. The V call is TRBV29-1, the J call TRBJ2-3, with TRBD2 identical over 7 bases. After removal of 1 base from V and 6 bases from J, the junction contained 10 bases not matched to a gene. The CDR3 loop spans 15 amino acids. Germline V gives CDR1 SQVTM, CDR2 ANQGSEA.